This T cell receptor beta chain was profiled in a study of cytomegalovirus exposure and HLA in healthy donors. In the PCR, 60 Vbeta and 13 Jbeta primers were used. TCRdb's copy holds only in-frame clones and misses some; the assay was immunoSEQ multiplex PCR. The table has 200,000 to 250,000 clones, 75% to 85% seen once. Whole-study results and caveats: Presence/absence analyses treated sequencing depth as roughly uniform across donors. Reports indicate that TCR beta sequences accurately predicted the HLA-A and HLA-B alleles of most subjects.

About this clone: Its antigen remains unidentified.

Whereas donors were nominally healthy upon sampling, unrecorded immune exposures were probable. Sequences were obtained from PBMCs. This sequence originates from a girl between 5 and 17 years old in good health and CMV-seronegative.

CDR3: CASRDPGSVEAFF. The CDR3 bases are TGTGCCAGCAGGGACCCCGGGAGTGTTGAAGCTTTCTTT. The J gene is TRBJ1-1, the V gene TRBV6-6; unclear D gene. This CDR3 is built from 13 residues. Looked up from germline, CDR1 is MNHNY and CDR2 is SVGAGI (reference sequence). The V gene lost 6 bases and the J gene lost 7 bases, with 15 bases spanning the gap.